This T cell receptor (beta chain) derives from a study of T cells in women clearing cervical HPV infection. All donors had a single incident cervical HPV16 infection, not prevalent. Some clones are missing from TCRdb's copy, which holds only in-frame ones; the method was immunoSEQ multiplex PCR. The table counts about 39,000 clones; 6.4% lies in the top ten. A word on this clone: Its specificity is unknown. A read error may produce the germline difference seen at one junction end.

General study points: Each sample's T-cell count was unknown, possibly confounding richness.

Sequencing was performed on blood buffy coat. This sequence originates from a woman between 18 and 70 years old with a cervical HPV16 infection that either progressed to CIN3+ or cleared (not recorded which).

Incomplete CDR3 DNA: TGCGCCAGCAGCCAAGTTTTAACGACAGGGGGTAACGAG. Amino acid sequence: CASSQVLTTGGNE. The full CDR3 protein is CASSQVLTTGGNEQYF. The V gene is TRBV4-2, the J gene TRBJ2-7; TRBD1 aligns across 9 bases. The sequenced fragment ends 3 residues before the CDR3 boundary, so the rest is inferred from the germline J gene. The CDR3 contains 16 residues. Per the germline V gene, CDR1 is LGHNA and CDR2 is YNFKEQ.